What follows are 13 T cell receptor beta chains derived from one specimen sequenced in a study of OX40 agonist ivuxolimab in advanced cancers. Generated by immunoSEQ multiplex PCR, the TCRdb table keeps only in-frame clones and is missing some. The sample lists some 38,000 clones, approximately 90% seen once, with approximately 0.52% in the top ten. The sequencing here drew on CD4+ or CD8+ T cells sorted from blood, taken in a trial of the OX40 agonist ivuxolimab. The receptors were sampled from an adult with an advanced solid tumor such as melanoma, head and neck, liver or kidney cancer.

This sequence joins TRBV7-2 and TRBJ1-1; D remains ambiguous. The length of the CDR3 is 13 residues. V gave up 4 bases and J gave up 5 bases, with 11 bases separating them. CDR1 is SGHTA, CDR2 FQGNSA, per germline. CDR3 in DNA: TGTGCCAGCAGCTCCCTTCGTGGAACTGAAGCTTTCTTT. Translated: CASSSLRGTEAFF.

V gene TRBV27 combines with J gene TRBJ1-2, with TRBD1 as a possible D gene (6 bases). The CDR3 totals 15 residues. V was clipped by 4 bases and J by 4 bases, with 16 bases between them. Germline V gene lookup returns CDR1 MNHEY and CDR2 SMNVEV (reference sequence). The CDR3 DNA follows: TGTGCCAGCAGTTCCCAGGGGAGGCCGCTCTATGGCTACACCTTC. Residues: CASSSQGRPLYGYTF.

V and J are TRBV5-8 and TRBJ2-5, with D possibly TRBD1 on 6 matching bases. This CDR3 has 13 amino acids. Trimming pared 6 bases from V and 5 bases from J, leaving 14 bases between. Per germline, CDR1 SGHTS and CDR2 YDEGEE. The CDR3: CASTKTGWETQYF. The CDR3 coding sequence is TGTGCCAGCACAAAGACAGGCTGGGAGACCCAGTACTTC.

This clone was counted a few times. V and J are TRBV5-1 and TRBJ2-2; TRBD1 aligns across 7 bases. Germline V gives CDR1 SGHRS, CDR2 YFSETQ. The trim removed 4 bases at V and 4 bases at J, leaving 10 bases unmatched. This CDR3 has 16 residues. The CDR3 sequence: CASSPVTGTSTGELFF. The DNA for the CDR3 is TGCGCCAGCAGCCCGGTGACAGGGACGAGCACCGGGGAGCTGTTTTTT.

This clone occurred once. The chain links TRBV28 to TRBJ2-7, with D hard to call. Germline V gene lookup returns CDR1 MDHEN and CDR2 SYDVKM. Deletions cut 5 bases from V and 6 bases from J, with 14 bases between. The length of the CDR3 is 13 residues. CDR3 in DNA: TGTGCCAGCAGTCGGGTTTTAAGGGCCGAGCAGTACTTC. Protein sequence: CASSRVLRAEQYF.

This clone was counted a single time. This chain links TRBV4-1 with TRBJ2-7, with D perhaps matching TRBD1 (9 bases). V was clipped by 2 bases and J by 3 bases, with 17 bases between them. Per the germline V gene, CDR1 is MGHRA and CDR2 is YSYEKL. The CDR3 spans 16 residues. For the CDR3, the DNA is TGCGCCAGCAGCCAATTAGCGGGACAGGGCCTCTACGAGCAGTACTTC. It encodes CASSQLAGQGLYEQYF.

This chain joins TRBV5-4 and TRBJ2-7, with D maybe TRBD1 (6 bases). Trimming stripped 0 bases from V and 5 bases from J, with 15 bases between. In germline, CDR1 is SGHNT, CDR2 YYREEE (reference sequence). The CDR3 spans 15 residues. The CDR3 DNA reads TGTGCCAGCAGCTTGGCTCAGGGGAGATCGAACGAGCAGTACTTC. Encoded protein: CASSLAQGRSNEQYF.

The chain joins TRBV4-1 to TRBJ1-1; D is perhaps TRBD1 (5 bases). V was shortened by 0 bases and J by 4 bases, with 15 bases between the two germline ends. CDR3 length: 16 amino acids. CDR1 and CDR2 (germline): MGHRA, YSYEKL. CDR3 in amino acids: CASSQERSWGSTEAFF. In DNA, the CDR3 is TGCGCCAGCAGCCAAGAAAGGAGCTGGGGCTCCACTGAAGCTTTCTTT.

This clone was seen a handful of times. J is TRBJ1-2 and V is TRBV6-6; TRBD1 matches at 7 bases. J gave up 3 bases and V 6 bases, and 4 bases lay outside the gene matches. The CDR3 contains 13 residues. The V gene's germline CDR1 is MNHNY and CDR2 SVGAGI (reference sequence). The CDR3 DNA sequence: TGTGCCAGCAGCAATCAGGGGGACTATGGCTACACCTTC. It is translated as CASSNQGDYGYTF.

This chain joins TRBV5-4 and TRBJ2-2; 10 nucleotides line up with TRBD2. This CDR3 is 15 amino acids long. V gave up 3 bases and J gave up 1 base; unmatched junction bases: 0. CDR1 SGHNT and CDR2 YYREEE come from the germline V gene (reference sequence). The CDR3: CASSSSGGNTGELFF. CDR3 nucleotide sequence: TGTGCCAGCAGCTCTAGCGGGGGGAACACCGGGGAGCTGTTTTTT.

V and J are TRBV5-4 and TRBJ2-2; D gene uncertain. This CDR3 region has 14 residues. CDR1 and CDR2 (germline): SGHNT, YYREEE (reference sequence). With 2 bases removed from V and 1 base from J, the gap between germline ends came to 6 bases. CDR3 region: CASSFAGNTGELFF. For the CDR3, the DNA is TGTGCCAGCAGCTTCGCCGGGAACACCGGGGAGCTGTTTTTT. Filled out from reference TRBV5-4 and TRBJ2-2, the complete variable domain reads ETGVTQSPTHLIKTRGQQVTLRCSSQSGHNTVSWYQQALGQGPQFIFQYYREEENGRGNFPPRFSGLQFPNYSSELNVNALELDDSALYLCASSFAGNTGELFFGEGSRLTVL.

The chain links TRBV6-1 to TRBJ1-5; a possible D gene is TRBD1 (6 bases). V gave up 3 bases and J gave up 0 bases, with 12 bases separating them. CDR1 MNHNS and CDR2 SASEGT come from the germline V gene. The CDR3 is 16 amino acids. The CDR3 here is CASSERGGPSNQPQHF. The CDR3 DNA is TGTGCCAGCAGTGAGAGAGGGGGTCCTAGCAATCAGCCCCAGCATTTT.

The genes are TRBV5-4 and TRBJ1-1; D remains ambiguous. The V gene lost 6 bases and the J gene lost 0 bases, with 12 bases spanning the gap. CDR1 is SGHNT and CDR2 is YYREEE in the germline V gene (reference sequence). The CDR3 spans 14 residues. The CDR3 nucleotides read TGTGCCAGCACGGGAAGTTATATGAACACTGAAGCTTTCTTT. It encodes CASTGSYMNTEAFF.